The clone carrying this T cell receptor (beta chain) was observed a single time. What it recognizes is unknown. Described time point: before natalizumab initiation. T0 blood was collected before the first natalizumab infusion. The data belong to a study of multiple sclerosis patients with progressive multifocal leukoencephalopathy. Findings of the study overall: Before and during natalizumab, the clones expanded at PML already existed.

Each PCR contained spiked synthetic TR CDR3 controls spanning every V-J pairing. Clones were sequenced by immunoSEQ multiplex PCR, and TCRdb holds only the in-frame ones, with some missing. Of roughly 30,000 clones listed, more than 70% were seen once; the top ten hold over 0.95%. Sequencing was carried out using PBMCs. The sequence was collected from a human donor with multiple sclerosis.

CDR3 residues: CASSPIGRDEQFF. CDR3 nucleotide sequence: TGTGCCAGCTCACCAATAGGGAGGGATGAGCAGTTCTTC. This chain joins TRBV18 and TRBJ2-1; 7 bases are a match to TRBD2. Germline CDR1 KGHSH, CDR2 LQKENI. This CDR3 region has 13 residues. Trimming cost V 2 bases and J 8 bases; bases outside gene matches: 3.